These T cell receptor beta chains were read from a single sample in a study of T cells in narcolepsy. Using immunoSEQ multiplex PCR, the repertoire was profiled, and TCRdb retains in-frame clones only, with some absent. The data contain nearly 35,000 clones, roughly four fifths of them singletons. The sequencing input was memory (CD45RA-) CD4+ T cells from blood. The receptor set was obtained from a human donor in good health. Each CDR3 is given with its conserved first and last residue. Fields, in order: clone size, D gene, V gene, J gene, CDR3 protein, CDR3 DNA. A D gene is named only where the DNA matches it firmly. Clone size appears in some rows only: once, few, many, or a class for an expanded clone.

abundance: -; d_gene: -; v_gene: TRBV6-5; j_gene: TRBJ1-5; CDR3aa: CASSARRGGNQPQHF; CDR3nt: TGTGCCAGCAGTGCGAGGAGGGGGGGCAATCAGCCCCAGCATTTT
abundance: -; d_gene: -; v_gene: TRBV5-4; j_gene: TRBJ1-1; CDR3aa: CASSLESFYTEAFF; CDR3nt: TGTGCCAGCAGCTTGGAGTCTTTCTACACTGAAGCTTTCTTT
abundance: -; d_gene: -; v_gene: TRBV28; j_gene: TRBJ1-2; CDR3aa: CASIWGGGRDGYTF; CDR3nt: TGTGCCAGCATATGGGGCGGGGGGCGCGATGGCTACACCTTC
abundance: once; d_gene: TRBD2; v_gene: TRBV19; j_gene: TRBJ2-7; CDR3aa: CASSVAGSGGEAYEQYF; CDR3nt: TGTGCCAGTAGTGTGGCAGGTAGCGGGGGGGAGGCTTACGAGCAGTACTTC
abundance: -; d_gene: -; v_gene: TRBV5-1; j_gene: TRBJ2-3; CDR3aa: CASSLRERDTQYF; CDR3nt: TGCGCCAGCAGCCTCCGGGAGCGGGATACGCAGTATTTT
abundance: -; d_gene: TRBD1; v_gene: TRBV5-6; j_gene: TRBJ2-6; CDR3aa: CASSFPRDRVNSGANVLTF; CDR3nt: TGTGCCAGCAGCTTTCCCCGGGACAGGGTTAACTCTGGGGCCAACGTCCTGACTTTC
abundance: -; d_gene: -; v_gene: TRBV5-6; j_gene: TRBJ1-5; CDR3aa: CASTLGGFDSQPQHF; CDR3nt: TGTGCCAGCACCCTGGGGGGTTTTGACAGTCAGCCCCAGCATTTT
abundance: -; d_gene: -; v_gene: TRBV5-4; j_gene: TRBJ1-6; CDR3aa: CASSLDSFNSPLHF; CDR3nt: TGTGCCAGCAGCCTGGACAGCTTTAATTCACCCCTCCACTTT
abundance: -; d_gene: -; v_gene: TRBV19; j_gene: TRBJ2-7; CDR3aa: CASSARGSPGEQYF; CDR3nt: TGTGCCAGTAGTGCCCGCGGGTCTCCGGGGGAGCAGTACTTC
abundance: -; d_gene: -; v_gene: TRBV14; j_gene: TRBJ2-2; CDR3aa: CASSQVKLAGELFF; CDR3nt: TGTGCCAGCAGCCAAGTTAAGCTCGCCGGGGAGCTGTTTTTT
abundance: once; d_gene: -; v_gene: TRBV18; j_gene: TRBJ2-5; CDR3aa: CASSPGTKETQYF; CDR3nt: TGTGCCAGCTCACCCGGGACAAAAGAGACCCAGTACTTC
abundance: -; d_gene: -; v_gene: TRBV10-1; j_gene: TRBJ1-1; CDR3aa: CASRFGMNTEAFF; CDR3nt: TGCGCCAGCAGATTTGGCATGAACACTGAAGCTTTCTTT
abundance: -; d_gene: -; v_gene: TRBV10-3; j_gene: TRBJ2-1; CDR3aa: CAISVEAFPPIGEQFF; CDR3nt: TGTGCCATCAGTGTCGAAGCTTTCCCTCCGATAGGTGAGCAGTTCTTC
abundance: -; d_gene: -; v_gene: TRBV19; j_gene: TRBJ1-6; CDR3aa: CASSRSPGYNSPLHF; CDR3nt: TGTGCCAGTAGCAGGTCCCCAGGATATAATTCACCCCTCCACTTT
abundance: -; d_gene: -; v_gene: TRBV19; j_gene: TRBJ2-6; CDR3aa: CASKGGSSSGANVLTF; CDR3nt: TGTGCCAGTAAAGGGGGTTCTAGCTCTGGGGCCAACGTCCTGACTTTC
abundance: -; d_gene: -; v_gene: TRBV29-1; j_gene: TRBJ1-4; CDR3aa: CSVVGGEFSEKLFF; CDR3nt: TGCAGCGTTGTTGGTGGAGAATTTTCTGAAAAACTGTTTTTT
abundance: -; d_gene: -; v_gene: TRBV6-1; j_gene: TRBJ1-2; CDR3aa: CASSESGRPYGYTF; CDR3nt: TGTGCCAGCAGTGAATCGGGCAGACCCTATGGCTACACCTTC
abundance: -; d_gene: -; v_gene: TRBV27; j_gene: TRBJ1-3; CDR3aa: CQENNWGSGNTIYF; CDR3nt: TGTCAAGAGAACAACTGGGGCTCTGGAAACACCATATATTTT
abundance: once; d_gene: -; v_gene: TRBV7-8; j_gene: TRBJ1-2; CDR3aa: CASSLSGTYGYTF; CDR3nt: TGTGCCAGCAGCTTGTCGGGGACCTATGGCTACACCTTC
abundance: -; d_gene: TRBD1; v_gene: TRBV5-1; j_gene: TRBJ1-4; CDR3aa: CASSLAPRQGVSLEKLFF; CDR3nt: TGCGCCAGCAGCTTGGCCCCCCGACAGGGGGTCTCCCTGGAAAAACTGTTTTTT
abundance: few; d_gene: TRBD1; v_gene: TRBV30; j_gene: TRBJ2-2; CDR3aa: CASLERGPGELFF; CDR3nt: TGTGCCTCCTTGGAAAGGGGGCCAGGGGAGCTGTTTTTT
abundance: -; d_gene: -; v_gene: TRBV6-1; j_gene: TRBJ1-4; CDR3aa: CASGGEDIANEKLFF; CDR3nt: TGTGCCAGCGGAGGAGAGGACATCGCTAATGAAAAACTGTTTTTT
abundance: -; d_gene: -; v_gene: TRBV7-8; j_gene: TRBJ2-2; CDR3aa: CASSLGRRPNTGELFF; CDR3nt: TGTGCCAGCAGCCTCGGACGGCGACCGAACACCGGGGAGCTGTTTTTT
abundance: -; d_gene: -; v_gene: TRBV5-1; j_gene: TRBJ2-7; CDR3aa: CASSLTGPPHEQYF; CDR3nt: TGCGCCAGCAGCTTGACAGGTCCGCCTCACGAGCAGTACTTC
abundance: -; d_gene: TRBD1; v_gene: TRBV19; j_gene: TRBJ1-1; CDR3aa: CASSGTGGTEAFF; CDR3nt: TGTGCCAGTAGTGGGACAGGGGGCACTGAAGCTTTCTTT
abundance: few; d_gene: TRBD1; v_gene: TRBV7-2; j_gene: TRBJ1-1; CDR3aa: CASTRTGNGGTEAFF; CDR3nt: TGTGCCAGCACCCGGACAGGGAACGGGGGCACTGAAGCTTTCTTT
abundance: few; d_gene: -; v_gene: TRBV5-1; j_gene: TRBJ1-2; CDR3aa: CASSSTFGDGYTF; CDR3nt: TGCGCCAGCAGTTCTACATTCGGGGATGGCTACACCTTC
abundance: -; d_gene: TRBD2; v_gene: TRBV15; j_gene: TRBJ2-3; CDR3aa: CATSRSTLAGGHTDTQYF; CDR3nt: TGTGCCACCAGCAGAAGCACACTAGCGGGAGGACACACAGATACGCAGTATTTT
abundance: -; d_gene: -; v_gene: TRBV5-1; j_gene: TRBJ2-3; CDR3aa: CASSLRDLGTDTQYF; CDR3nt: TGCGCCAGCAGCTTGAGGGACTTAGGAACAGATACGCAGTATTTT
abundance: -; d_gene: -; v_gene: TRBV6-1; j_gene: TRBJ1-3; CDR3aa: CASSAIDSGNTIYF; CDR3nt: TGTGCCAGCAGCGCGATAGACTCTGGAAACACCATATATTTT
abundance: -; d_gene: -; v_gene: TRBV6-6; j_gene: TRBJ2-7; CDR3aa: CASRASKQGGYEQYF; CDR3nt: TGTGCCAGCAGAGCTTCGAAACAGGGCGGCTACGAGCAGTACTTC
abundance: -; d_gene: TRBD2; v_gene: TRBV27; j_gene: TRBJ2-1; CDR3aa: CASRKTSGVLYNEQFF; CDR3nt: TGTGCCAGCAGAAAGACTAGCGGGGTCCTCTACAATGAGCAGTTCTTC
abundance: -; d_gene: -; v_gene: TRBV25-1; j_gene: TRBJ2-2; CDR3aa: CASRGVDTGELFF; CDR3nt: TGTGCCAGTCGGGGAGTGGACACCGGGGAGCTGTTTTTT
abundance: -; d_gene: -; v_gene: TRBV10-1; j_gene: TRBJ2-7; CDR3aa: CASRENYEQYF; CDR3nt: TGCGCCAGCAGGGAGAACTACGAGCAGTACTTC